A single sample is the source of the 26 T cell receptor beta chains below, sequenced in a study of blood T cell repertoires in COVID-19. Only in-frame clones appear in the TCRdb table, and some are missing; sequencing was by immunoSEQ multiplex PCR. Among 140,000 or so clones, about 88% were seen once, and the ten largest hold 2.6%. The sequenced sample consisted of peripheral blood. The source of these receptors is a human donor with acute or convalescent COVID-19. The donor label of this sample is uncertain.

The chain links TRBV9 to TRBJ2-1, with 8 bases fitting TRBD1. CDR1 is SGDLS, CDR2 YYNGEE, per germline. This CDR3 comprises 15 residues. The V and J ends lost 3 bases and 3 bases, in that order; junction bases with no gene match: 5. In DNA form, the CDR3 reads TGTGCCAGCAGCGGTGGACAGGGAATCTACAATGAGCAGTTCTTC. Translating gives CASSGGQGIYNEQFF.

CDR3 region: CASSVAPSGGQETQYF. The CDR3 bases are TGTGCCAGCAGCGTAGCCCCTAGCGGGGGCCAAGAGACCCAGTACTTC. This rearrangement joins TRBV9 to TRBJ2-5; TRBD2 agrees at 10 bases. J was trimmed by 1 base and V by 0 bases; bases with no gene match: 3. The CDR3 spans 16 residues. CDR1 is SGDLS, CDR2 YYNGEE, per germline.

This clone appeared a single time. The V call is TRBV18, the J call TRBJ1-1; weak D call: TRBD1 (5 bases). Germline CDR1 and CDR2: KGHSH and LQKENI. Deletions cut 3 bases from V and 2 bases from J, with 16 bases between. This CDR3 comprises 16 residues. The CDR3 loop reads CASSPGRGTYNTEAFF. The CDR3 DNA reads TGTGCCAGCTCACCGGGTAGGGGCACCTATAACACTGAAGCTTTCTTT. The variable domain in full, completed from reference TRBV18 and TRBJ1-1, reads NAGVMQNPRHLVRRRGQEARLRCSPMKGHSHVYWYRQLPEEGLKFMVYLQKENIIDESGMPKERFSAEFPKEGPSILRIQQVVRGDSAAYFCASSPGRGTYNTEAFFGQGTRLTVV.

The chain carries TRBV5-1 and TRBJ2-7; TRBD2 matches at 10 bases. The length of the CDR3 is 15 residues. Germline V CDR1 and CDR2: SGHRS, YFSETQ. The junction had 8 bases not matched to a gene; V was cut back by 4 bases and J by 4 bases. The CDR3 reads CASSLGLAEDYEQYV. The CDR3, as DNA: TGCGCCAGCAGCCTAGGACTAGCGGAGGATTACGAGCAGTACGTC.

This chain joins TRBV6-5 and TRBJ1-5, with D perhaps matching TRBD1 (6 bases). The CDR3 extends over 14 amino acids. Trimming removed 7 bases from V and 7 bases from J, with 17 bases in between. Per germline, CDR1 MNHEY and CDR2 SVGAGI. The CDR3 region is CASTIGGPVQPQHF. The CDR3 DNA reads as TGTGCCAGCACCATCGGGGGGCCGGTACAGCCCCAGCATTTT.

The V call is TRBV9, the J call TRBJ2-7; TRBD1 is a possible D gene (7 bases). Germline CDR1 and CDR2: SGDLS and YYNGEE. With 5 bases removed from V and 0 bases from J, the gap between germline ends came to 18 bases. The CDR3 sequence is 16 residues long. The CDR3: CASSAQGGQSSYEQYF. CDR3 sequence (DNA): TGTGCCAGCAGTGCCCAGGGGGGACAGAGCTCCTACGAGCAGTACTTC.

The J gene is TRBJ1-2, the V gene TRBV29-1; D may be TRBD1 (6 bases). CDR3 length: 11 residues. V was shortened by 6 bases and J by 7 bases, with 12 bases between the two germline ends. CDR1 and CDR2 from the germline V gene are SQVTM and ANQGSEA. DNA of the CDR3: TGCAGCGTCCCGTCAGGGGTTGGCTACACCTTC. Residues: CSVPSGVGYTF.

The chain employs TRBV30 and TRBJ2-7; TRBD1 matches at 7 bases. V was clipped by 2 bases and J by 1 base; unmatched bases: 2. Germline CDR1 GTSNPN, CDR2 SVGIG (reference sequence). The length of the CDR3 is 13 residues. This CDR3 reads CAWSSGQSYEQYF. CDR3 sequence (DNA): TGTGCCTGGAGTTCGGGACAGTCCTACGAGCAGTACTTC.

J is TRBJ2-3 and V is TRBV7-2; D may be TRBD2 (7 bases). The CDR3 runs 17 residues. The germline CDR1 and CDR2 sequences are SGHTA and FQGNSA. V lost 3 bases and J lost 0, with 16 bases in between. The CDR3 loop reads CASSFPWGGRSTDTQYF. The CDR3 nucleotides are TGTGCCAGCAGCTTCCCCTGGGGGGGGCGCAGCACAGATACGCAGTATTTT.

The chain uses TRBV24-1 and TRBJ2-1; TRBD2 agrees at 16 bases. Trimming removed 7 bases from V and 4 bases from J; junction bases left unmatched: 6. CDR1 and CDR2 (germline): KGHDR, SFDVKD. The CDR3 consists of 17 residues. CDR3 sequence reads: CATSQPGLAGGYNEQFF. The CDR3 coding sequence is TGTGCCACCAGCCAACCGGGACTAGCGGGGGGGTACAATGAGCAGTTCTTC.

The V gene is TRBV7-8, the J gene TRBJ1-4, with a possible D match to TRBD1 (6 bases). Per the germline V gene, CDR1 is SGHVS and CDR2 is FQNEAQ. This CDR3 is 16 amino acids long. V lost 5 bases and J 0 bases, leaving 13 bases between the germline ends. CDR3 loop: CASSRGWTATNEKLFF. CDR3 sequence (DNA): TGTGCCAGCAGCCGAGGGTGGACAGCAACTAATGAAAAACTGTTTTTT. Full variable domain (outside the CDR3, taken from reference TRBV7-8 and TRBJ1-4): GAGVSQSPRYKVAKRGQDVALRCDPISGHVSLFWYQQALGQGPEFLTYFQNEAQLDKSGLPSDRFFAERPEGSVSTLKIQRTQQEDSAVYLCASSRGWTATNEKLFFGSGTQLSVL.

The genes are TRBV10-2 and TRBJ1-1, with D uncertain. V was shortened by 8 bases and J by 2 bases, with 15 bases between the two germline ends. Germline loops: CDR1 WSHSY, CDR2 SAAADI. There are 14 residues in the CDR3. This CDR3 is CASGRAPENTEAFF. The CDR3 DNA sequence: TGCGCCAGCGGGAGGGCCCCCGAAAACACTGAAGCTTTCTTT.

This clone has a single count. The rearrangement joins TRBV7-2 to TRBJ1-1; D is undetermined. The V and J ends lost 1 base and 0 bases respectively, with 9 bases between them. Germline CDR1 is SGHTA and CDR2 is FQGNSA. The CDR3 spans 15 residues. CDR3 region: CASSLVVTLNTEAFF. The CDR3 coding sequence is TGTGCCAGCAGCTTAGTAGTGACATTGAACACTGAAGCTTTCTTT.

This sequence joins TRBV2 and TRBJ1-5; TRBD1 matches at 7 bases. V gave up 4 bases and J gave up 3 bases; unmatched junction bases: 6. Germline loops: CDR1 SNHLY, CDR2 FYNNEI. The CDR3 extends over 15 amino acids. The CDR3 loop is CASSVDRENNQPQHF. CDR3 in DNA: TGTGCCAGCAGTGTCGACAGGGAGAACAATCAGCCCCAGCATTTT.

The count of this clone is one. The rearrangement joins TRBV28 to TRBJ2-2; D possibly corresponds to TRBD1 (6 bases). The CDR3 is made up of 15 amino acids. Germline V gives CDR1 MDHEN, CDR2 SYDVKM. V was shortened by 6 bases and J by 3 bases, with 14 bases between the two germline ends. CDR3 coding DNA: TGTGCCAGCAGGTCTTCAGGGGAAGACACCGGGGAGCTGTTTTTT. It is translated as CASRSSGEDTGELFF.

The table lists this clone with a count of one. This chain joins TRBV28 and TRBJ1-2; 9 bases align to TRBD1. The CDR3 is 13 amino acids. Germline V gene data show CDR1 as MDHEN and CDR2 as SYDVKM. J was trimmed by 4 bases and V by 8 bases; bases with no gene match: 5. The CDR3 reads CASGTGRGYGYTF. CDR3 in DNA: TGTGCCAGCGGGACAGGGAGGGGCTATGGCTACACCTTC.

Notes on this clone: The same CDR3 is also encoded by other DNA sequences in this sample. The V gene is TRBV10-3, the J gene TRBJ1-2; weak D call: TRBD1 (6 bases). Trimming pared 4 bases from V and 6 bases from J, leaving 6 bases between. CDR1 is ENHRY, CDR2 SYGVKD, per germline. The CDR3 has 11 amino acids. CDR3 coding DNA: TGTGCCATCAGTGCAGGGGATGGCTACACCTTC. This gives the protein CAISAGDGYTF.

This sequence joins TRBV14 and TRBJ2-1, with 15 bases fitting TRBD2. The length of the CDR3 is 16 residues. Germline CDR1 reads SGHDN; CDR2 reads FVKESK. V was pared by 4 bases and J by 9 bases, with 7 bases of the junction left unmatched. This CDR3 is CASSRGLAGGYTEQFF. The DNA of the CDR3 is TGTGCCAGCAGCCGGGGACTAGCGGGAGGTTATACTGAGCAGTTCTTC.

This rearrangement joins TRBV27 to TRBJ2-2; a weak D match, TRBD1 (6 bases). Germline values: CDR1 MNHEY, CDR2 SMNVEV (reference sequence). The CDR3 length is 15 residues. V lost 0 bases, J lost 5 bases, and 10 bases lay in between. CDR3 coding DNA: TGTGCCAGCAGTTTATCGGGGGCTAGGACCGGGGAGCTGTTTTTT. Protein: CASSLSGARTGELFF.

This clone was recorded only once. The chain carries TRBV2 and TRBJ2-7; a possible D gene is TRBD1 (5 bases). The CDR3 sequence is 14 residues long. Per germline, CDR1 SNHLY and CDR2 FYNNEI. Trimming removed 0 bases at V and 3 bases at J, with 9 bases between. For the CDR3, the DNA is TGTGCCAGCAGTGAAGCCGACAGACTCTACGAGCAGTACGTC. This sequence encodes CASSEADRLYEQYV.

The chain couples TRBV11-1 to TRBJ1-6; D might be TRBD1 (6 bases). The germline V gene encodes CDR1 SGHAT and CDR2 FQDESV (reference sequence). Trimming left V 5 bases short and J 2 bases short, with 10 bases between. This CDR3 region has 15 residues. The DNA of the CDR3 is TGTGCCAGCAGCCGCAGGGGAACCTATAATTCACCCCTCCACTTT. This sequence encodes CASSRRGTYNSPLHF.

V usage is TRBV19 and J usage is TRBJ2-2; 7 bases fit TRBD1. The V gene's germline CDR1 is LNHDA and CDR2 SQIVND (reference sequence). V shed 3 bases and J 8 bases; nucleotides not matched to a gene: 6. The CDR3 runs to 14 residues. In nucleotides, the CDR3 is TGTGCCAGTAGTATGGGGGACAGAAATGGGGAGCTGTTTTTT. Translated: CASSMGDRNGELFF.

The V gene is TRBV4-1, the J gene TRBJ2-7, with TRBD2 identical over 13 bases. This CDR3 spans 18 amino acids. The V gene's germline CDR1 is MGHRA and CDR2 YSYEKL. V dropped 4 bases and J dropped 0; count of bases not matched to a gene: 9. The DNA of the CDR3 is TGCGCCAGCAGCCCGGGACTAGCGGGACCTAAGCGCTCCTACGAGCAGTACGTC. Encoded protein: CASSPGLAGPKRSYEQYV.

This chain connects TRBV7-9 to TRBJ1-2; no reliable D call. Trimming stripped 0 bases from V and 3 bases from J, with 8 bases between. The germline CDR1 and CDR2 sequences are SEHNR and FQNEAQ (reference sequence). The CDR3 is 14 amino acids. CDR3 in DNA: TGTGCCAGCAGCTTAGCGGGAGCAGACTATGGCTACACCTTC. Amino acids: CASSLAGADYGYTF.

The chain recombines TRBV28 with TRBJ2-6; D is uncertain. This CDR3 is built from 15 residues. In germline, CDR1 is MDHEN, CDR2 SYDVKM. Trimming shortened V by 3 bases and J by 0 bases, and 6 bases separated the two germline ends. CDR3 nucleotides: TGTGCCAGCAGTTTTAGCACCTCTGGGGCCAACGTCCTGACTTTC. Translation gives CASSFSTSGANVLTF.

The chain employs TRBV13 and TRBJ1-4; D unclear. From germline, CDR1 is PRHDT and CDR2 FYEKMQ (reference sequence). Trimming shortened V by 4 bases and J by 8 bases, and 17 bases separated the two germline ends. The CDR3 contains 15 residues. As DNA, the CDR3 is TGTGCCAGCAGCTCCCGATCGGGTTACCGGGAAAAACTGTTTTTT. Translated, it gives CASSSRSGYREKLFF.